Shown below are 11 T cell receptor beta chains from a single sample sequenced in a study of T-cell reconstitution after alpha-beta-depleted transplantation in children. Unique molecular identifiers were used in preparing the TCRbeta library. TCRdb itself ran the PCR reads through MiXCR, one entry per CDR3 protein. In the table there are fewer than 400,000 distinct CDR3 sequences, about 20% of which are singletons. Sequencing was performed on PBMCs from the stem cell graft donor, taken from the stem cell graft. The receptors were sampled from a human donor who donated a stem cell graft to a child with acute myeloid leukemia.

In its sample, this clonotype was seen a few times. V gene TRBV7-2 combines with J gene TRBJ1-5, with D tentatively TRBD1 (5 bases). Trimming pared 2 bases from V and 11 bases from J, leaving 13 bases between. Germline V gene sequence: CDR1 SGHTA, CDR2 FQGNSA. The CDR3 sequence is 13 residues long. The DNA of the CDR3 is TGTGCCAGCAGCTTACGGACACCTTCCTCCCAGCATTTT. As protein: CASSLRTPSSQHF.

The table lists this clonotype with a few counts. The CDR3 protein is CASSPRVGSDHNEQFF. CDR3 sequence (DNA): TGTGCCAGCTCACCACGAGTAGGTTCCGATCACAATGAGCAGTTCTTC. The rearrangement joins TRBV18 to TRBJ2-1; D not resolved. In germline, CDR1 is KGHSH, CDR2 LQKENI. This CDR3 has 16 residues. Trimming took off 1 base at V and 5 bases at J, with 15 bases between the two ends.

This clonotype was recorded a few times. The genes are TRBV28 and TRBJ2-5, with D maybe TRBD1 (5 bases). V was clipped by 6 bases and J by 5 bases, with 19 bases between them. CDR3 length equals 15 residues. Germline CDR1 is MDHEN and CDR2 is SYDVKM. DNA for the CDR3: TGTGCCAGCAGCACCCTATACCAGGGTCTGGAGACCCAGTACTTC. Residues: CASSTLYQGLETQYF. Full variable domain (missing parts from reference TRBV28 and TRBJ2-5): DVKVTQSSRYLVKRTGEKVFLECVQDMDHENMFWYRQDPGLGLRLIYFSYDVKMKEKGDIPEGYSVSREKKERFSLILESASTNQTSMYLCASSTLYQGLETQYFGPGTRLLVL.

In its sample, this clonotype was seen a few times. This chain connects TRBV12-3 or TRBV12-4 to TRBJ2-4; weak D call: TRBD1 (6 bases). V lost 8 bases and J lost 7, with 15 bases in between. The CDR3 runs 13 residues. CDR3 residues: CASGEDRRNIQYF. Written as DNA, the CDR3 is TGTGCCAGCGGAGAAGACAGGAGGAACATTCAGTACTTC.

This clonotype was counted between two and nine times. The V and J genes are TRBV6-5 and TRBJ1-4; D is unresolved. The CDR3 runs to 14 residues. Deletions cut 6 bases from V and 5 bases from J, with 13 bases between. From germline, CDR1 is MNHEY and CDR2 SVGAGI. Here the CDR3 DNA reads TGTGCCAGCAGCCACGGGCAGGACAATGAAAAACTGTTTTTT. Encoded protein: CASSHGQDNEKLFF.

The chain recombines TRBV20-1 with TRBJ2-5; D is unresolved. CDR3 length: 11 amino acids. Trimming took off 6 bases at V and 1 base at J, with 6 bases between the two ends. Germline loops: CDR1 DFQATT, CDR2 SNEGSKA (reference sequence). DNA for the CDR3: TGCAGTGCGGCATCCCAAGAGACCCAGTACTTC. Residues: CSAASQETQYF.

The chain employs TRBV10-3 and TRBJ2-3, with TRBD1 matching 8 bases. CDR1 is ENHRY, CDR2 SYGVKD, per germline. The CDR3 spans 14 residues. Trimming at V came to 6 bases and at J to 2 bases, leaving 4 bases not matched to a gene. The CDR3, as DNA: TGTGCCATCAGCGTGGACAGGGACACAGATACGCAGTATTTT. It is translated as CAISVDRDTDTQYF.

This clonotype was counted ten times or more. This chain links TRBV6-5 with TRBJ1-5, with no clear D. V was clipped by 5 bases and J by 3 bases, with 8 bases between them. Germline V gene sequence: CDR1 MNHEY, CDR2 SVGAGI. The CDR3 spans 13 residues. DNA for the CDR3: TGTGCCAGCAGTCGGACGGCCAATCAGCCCCAGCATTTT. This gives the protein CASSRTANQPQHF.

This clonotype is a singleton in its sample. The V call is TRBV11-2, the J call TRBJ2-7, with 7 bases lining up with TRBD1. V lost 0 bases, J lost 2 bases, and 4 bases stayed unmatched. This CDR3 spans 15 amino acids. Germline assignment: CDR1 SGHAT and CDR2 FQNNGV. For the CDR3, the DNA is TGTGCCAGCAGCTTAGAAGGGGGCCCTACCTACGAGCAGTACTTC. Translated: CASSLEGGPTYEQYF.

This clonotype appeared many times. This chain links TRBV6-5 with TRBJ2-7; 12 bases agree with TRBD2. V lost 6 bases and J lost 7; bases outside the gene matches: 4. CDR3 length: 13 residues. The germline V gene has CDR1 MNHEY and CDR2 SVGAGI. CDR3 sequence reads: CASSLAGGGEQYF. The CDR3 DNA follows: TGTGCCAGCAGCCTAGCGGGAGGGGGAGAGCAGTACTTC.

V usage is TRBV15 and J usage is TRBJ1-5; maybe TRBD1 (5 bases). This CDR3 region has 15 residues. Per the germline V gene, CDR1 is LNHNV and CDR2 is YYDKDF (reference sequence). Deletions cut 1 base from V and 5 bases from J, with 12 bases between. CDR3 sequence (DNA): TGTGCCACCAGCAGAGCGGGGGGATCCTATCAGCCCCAGCATTTT. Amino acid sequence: CATSRAGGSYQPQHF.